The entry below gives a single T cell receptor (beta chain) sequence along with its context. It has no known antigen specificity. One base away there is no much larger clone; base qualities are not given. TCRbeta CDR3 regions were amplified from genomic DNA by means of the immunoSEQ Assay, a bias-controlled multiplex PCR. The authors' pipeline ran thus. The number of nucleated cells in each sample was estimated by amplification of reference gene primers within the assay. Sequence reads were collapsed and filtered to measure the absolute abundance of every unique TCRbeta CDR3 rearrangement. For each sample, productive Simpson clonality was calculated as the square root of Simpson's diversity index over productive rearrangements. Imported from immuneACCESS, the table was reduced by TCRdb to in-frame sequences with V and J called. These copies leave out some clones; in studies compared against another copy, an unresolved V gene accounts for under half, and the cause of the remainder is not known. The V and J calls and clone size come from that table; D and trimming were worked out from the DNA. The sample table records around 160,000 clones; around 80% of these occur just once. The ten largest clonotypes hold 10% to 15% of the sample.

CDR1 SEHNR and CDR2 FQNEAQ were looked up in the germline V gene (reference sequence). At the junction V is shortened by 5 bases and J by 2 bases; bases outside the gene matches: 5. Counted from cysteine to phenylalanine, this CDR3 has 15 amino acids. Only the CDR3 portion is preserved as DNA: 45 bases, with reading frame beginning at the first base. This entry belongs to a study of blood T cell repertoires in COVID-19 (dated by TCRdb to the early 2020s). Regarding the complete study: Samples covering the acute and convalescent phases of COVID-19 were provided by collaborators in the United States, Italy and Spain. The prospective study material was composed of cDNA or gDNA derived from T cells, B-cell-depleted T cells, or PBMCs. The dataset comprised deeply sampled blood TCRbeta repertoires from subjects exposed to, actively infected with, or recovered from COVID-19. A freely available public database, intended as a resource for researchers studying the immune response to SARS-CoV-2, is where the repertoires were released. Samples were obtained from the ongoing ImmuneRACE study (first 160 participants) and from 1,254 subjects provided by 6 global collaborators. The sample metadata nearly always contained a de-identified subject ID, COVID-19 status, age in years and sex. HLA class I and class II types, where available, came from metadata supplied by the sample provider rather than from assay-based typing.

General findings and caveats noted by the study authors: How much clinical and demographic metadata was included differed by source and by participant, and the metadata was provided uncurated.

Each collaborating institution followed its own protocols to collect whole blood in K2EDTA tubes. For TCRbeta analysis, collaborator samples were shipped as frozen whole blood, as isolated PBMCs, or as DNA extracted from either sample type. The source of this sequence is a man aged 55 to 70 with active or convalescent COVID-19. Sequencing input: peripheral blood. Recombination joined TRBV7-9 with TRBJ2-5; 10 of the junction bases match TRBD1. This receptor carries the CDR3 CASSEQGQGQETQYF. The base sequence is TGTGCCAGCAGCGAGCAGGGACAGGGGCAAGAGACCCAGTACTTC.